These 24 T cell receptor beta chains were all obtained from the same sample, sequenced in a study of beta chain features in type 1 diabetes (dated by TCRdb to between 2018 and 2020). Receptor amplification or capture employed the immunoSEQ multiplex PCR assay. The entire isolated RNA was reverse transcribed using the High Capacity cDNA Reverse Transcription Kit, and thus expressed TCRB transcripts were sequenced. Here the immuneACCESS table is served through TCRdb, limited to in-frame sequences with V and J called. Missing clones are a known gap in these copies; in checked studies unresolved V genes cover under half, and the rest lacks a known reason. The sample yields 220,000 or so clones; roughly two thirds were counted once. The ten largest account for roughly 0.048% of the sample. Sequencing was done on a sample of naive CD4+ T cells from blood. The cell subset or site label here, explained by the study, means: true naive CD4+ T cells. All receptors derive from a man aged 30-40 years in good health.

The chain links TRBV29-1 to TRBJ2-1, with 10 nucleotides matching TRBD2. V was clipped by 4 bases and J by 0 bases; unmatched bases: 12. Germline loops: CDR1 SQVTM, CDR2 ANQGSEA. CDR3 size: 18 residues. Written as DNA, the CDR3 is TGCAGCGTTGCTGGAGTCATAGCGGGGGGATTCTCCTACAATGAGCAGTTCTTC. It translates to CSVAGVIAGGFSYNEQFF.

The V and J genes are TRBV6-5 and TRBJ2-1, with D maybe TRBD2 (5 bases). Germline CDR1 MNHEY, CDR2 SVGAGI. CDR3 length: 15 residues. V lost 2 bases, J lost 4 bases, and 12 bases lay in between. The CDR3 here is CASSYNGGLYNEQFF. The DNA of the CDR3 is TGTGCCAGCAGTTACAATGGCGGACTTTACAATGAGCAGTTCTTC.

This chain connects TRBV10-3 to TRBJ2-1; 8 positions agree with TRBD2. The CDR3 sequence is 16 residues long. The junction had 6 bases not matched to a gene; V was cut back by 4 bases and J by 1 base. Germline CDR1 reads ENHRY; CDR2 reads SYGVKD. The CDR3 protein is CAISGFERESYNEQFF. The CDR3 DNA reads as TGTGCCATCAGTGGGTTCGAGCGGGAGTCCTACAATGAGCAGTTCTTC.

This chain connects TRBV30 to TRBJ2-2; possible D gene TRBD2, 6 bases. With 1 base removed from V and 6 bases from J, the gap between germline ends came to 9 bases. The CDR3 is 13 residues long. CDR1 is GTSNPN, CDR2 SVGIG, per germline (reference sequence). In DNA form, the CDR3 reads TGTGCCTGGAGTGATGAGCGGGCCGGGGAGCTGTTTTTT. Translation: CAWSDERAGELFF.

V and J are TRBV30 and TRBJ2-5; D might be TRBD2 (6 bases). Trimming cost V 2 bases and J 4 bases, with 14 bases left between them. Germline V gives CDR1 GTSNPN, CDR2 SVGIG (reference sequence). The CDR3 contains 14 residues. The CDR3 loop is CAWSPPGGRETQYF. CDR3 bases: TGTGCCTGGAGTCCTCCTGGGGGGAGAGAGACCCAGTACTTC.

The chain is built from TRBV29-1 and TRBJ2-2, with 8 bases aligning to TRBD2. The V segment lost 7 bases and the J segment 3 bases; nucleotides outside the gene matches: 4. Germline lookup yields CDR1 SQVTM and CDR2 ANQGSEA. The CDR3 loop spans 13 amino acids. As DNA, the CDR3 is TGCAGCGCGGGAGGGCCTGACACCGGGGAGCTGTTTTTT. It specifies CSAGGPDTGELFF.

In nucleotides, the CDR3 is TGCGCCAGCAGCCAACAGGAGGGCTCCAAAAACATTCAGTACTTC. It yields the protein CASSQQEGSKNIQYF. The J gene is TRBJ2-4, the V gene TRBV4-1, with a tentative D call TRBD2 (6 bases). CDR1 MGHRA and CDR2 YSYEKL come from the germline V gene. The CDR3 runs 15 residues. The V end lost 2 bases, the J end lost 2 bases, and 10 bases lay between the germline ends.

Remarks on this clone: Other nucleotide sequences from this sample produce the same CDR3. The chain has TRBV5-1 and TRBJ2-1; 7 bases are shared with TRBD1. Germline CDR1 reads SGHRS; CDR2 reads YFSETQ. J gave up 5 bases and V 4 bases, and 3 bases lay outside the gene matches. The CDR3 has 13 amino acids. The CDR3 nucleotides are TGCGCCAGCAGCCTAGGGACAGACAATGAGCAGTTCTTC. This encodes CASSLGTDNEQFF.

The rearrangement uses TRBV30 and TRBJ2-1; 9 bases match TRBD1. Unmatched junction bases numbered 11, after V lost 5 bases and J lost 6 bases. There are 15 residues in the CDR3. The germline gives CDR1 GTSNPN, CDR2 SVGIG (reference sequence). Here the CDR3 DNA reads TGTGCCTGGGGGGCGGACAGGGGATATGTCAATGAGCAGTTCTTC. Amino acid sequence: CAWGADRGYVNEQFF.

The V and J genes are TRBV7-9 and TRBJ2-3, with D uncertain. CDR1 SEHNR and CDR2 FQNEAQ come from the germline V gene (reference sequence). V was cut by 7 bases and J by 3 bases, with 8 bases left in between. The CDR3 sequence is 12 residues long. CDR3 nucleotides: TGTGCCAGCACTCCCGATACAGATACGCAGTATTTT. Residues: CASTPDTDTQYF.

The genes are TRBV2 and TRBJ2-2; D gene uncertain. Trimming left V 8 bases short and J 1 base short, with 5 bases between. The germline V gene has CDR1 SNHLY and CDR2 FYNNEI. The CDR3 covers 12 residues. The CDR3 loop reads CASAGNTGELFF. The CDR3 DNA follows: TGTGCCAGCGCAGGGAACACCGGGGAGCTGTTTTTT.

This sequence joins TRBV9 and TRBJ1-1; D is uncertain. The CDR3 length is 11 residues. Trimming left V 3 bases short and J 11 bases short, with 11 bases between. Germline values: CDR1 SGDLS, CDR2 YYNGEE. Written as DNA, the CDR3 is TGTGCCAGCAGCGCCCAAACGACGGCTTTCTTT. The encoded protein is CASSAQTTAFF. Variable domain in full (rest from reference TRBV9 and TRBJ1-1): DSGVTQTPKHLITATGQRVTLRCSPRSGDLSVYWYQQSLDQGLQFLIQYYNGEERAKGNILERFSAQQFPDLHSELNLSSLELGDSALYFCASSAQTTAFFGQGTRLTVV.

Comment on this clone: Other DNA variants within this sample encode the same CDR3. The rearrangement uses TRBV30 and TRBJ2-7; 9 bases are shared with TRBD2. V trimming: 3 bases; J trimming: 6 bases; junction bases outside the gene matches: 3. The CDR3 totals 12 residues. The germline gives CDR1 GTSNPN, CDR2 SVGIG (reference sequence). The CDR3 loop is CAWSLAGAEQYF. The DNA of the CDR3 is TGTGCCTGGAGCTTAGCGGGAGCCGAGCAGTACTTC. The complete variable domain, with remaining parts taken from reference TRBV30 and TRBJ2-7, reads SQTIHQWPATLVQPVGSPLSLECTVEGTSNPNLYWYRQAAGRGLQLLFYSVGIGQISSEVPQNLSASRPQDRQFILSSKKLLLSDSGFYLCAWSLAGAEQYFGPGTRLTVT.

The chain is built from TRBV30 and TRBJ2-7; 8 nucleotides agree with TRBD1. The CDR3 runs to 13 residues. With V trimmed by 5 bases and J by 6 bases, 9 bases remained unmatched. Germline V gives CDR1 GTSNPN, CDR2 SVGIG (reference sequence). The CDR3: CAWQPGQAGEQYF. CDR3 DNA sequence: TGTGCCTGGCAGCCGGGACAGGCGGGCGAGCAGTACTTC.

The chain employs TRBV10-3 and TRBJ1-5, with 8 bases that match TRBD1. V lost 3 bases, J lost 5 bases, and 6 bases stayed unmatched. CDR1 and CDR2 from the germline V gene are ENHRY and SYGVKD. The CDR3 sequence is 15 residues long. The CDR3 loop is CAISDPDRADQPQHF. The CDR3 DNA reads as TGTGCCATCAGTGACCCGGACAGGGCCGATCAGCCCCAGCATTTT.

J is TRBJ2-1 and V is TRBV11-3, with TRBD1 matching 7 bases. Germline CDR1 reads SGHNT; CDR2 reads YENEEA. The CDR3 is 16 residues long. V shed 4 bases, J shed 0 bases, and the junction held 6 bases outside the gene matches. This CDR3 reads CASSSGQQSSYNEQFF. The CDR3 coding sequence is TGTGCCAGCAGCTCGGGACAGCAGAGCTCCTACAATGAGCAGTTCTTC.

A few counts support this clone. The CDR3 region is CASSTRQDQPQHF. In DNA form, the CDR3 reads TGTGCCAGCAGCACCAGACAGGATCAGCCCCAGCATTTT. The V and J genes are TRBV9 and TRBJ1-5; D may be TRBD1 (6 bases). Germline V gene sequence: CDR1 SGDLS, CDR2 YYNGEE. The CDR3 has 13 amino acids. Trimming removed 4 bases at V and 5 bases at J, with 10 bases between.

The CDR3 loop is CASSFFYEQYF. CDR3 DNA sequence: TGTGCCAGCAGTTTTTTTTACGAGCAGTACTTC. The chain couples TRBV13 to TRBJ2-7; unclear D gene. Trimming cost V 6 bases and J 4 bases, with 7 bases left between them. There are 11 residues in the CDR3. The germline V gene has CDR1 PRHDT and CDR2 FYEKMQ (reference sequence).

Worth noting for this clone: Other DNA sequences within the sample encode an identical CDR3. The V call is TRBV20-1, the J call TRBJ1-1; unclear D gene. The germline gives CDR1 DFQATT, CDR2 SNEGSKA (reference sequence). V was trimmed by 5 bases and J by 7 bases, leaving 11 bases between them. This CDR3 contains 11 residues. The CDR3 DNA reads as TGCAGTGCTCGGGTACTACGTGAAGCTTTCTTT. Its protein is CSARVLREAFF.

This clone was picked up a small number of times. The V gene is TRBV30, the J gene TRBJ2-3; D unresolved. The CDR3 extends over 14 amino acids. Germline V CDR1 and CDR2: GTSNPN, SVGIG (reference sequence). V lost 0 bases, J lost 3 bases, and 10 bases lay in between. The CDR3 nucleotides read TGTGCCTGGAGTGTGCGCGAGTGGACAGATACGCAGTATTTT. Translation gives CAWSVREWTDTQYF.

This clone was detected once. The rearrangement joins TRBV10-3 to TRBJ2-3; 12 bases line up with TRBD2. Germline CDR1 reads ENHRY; CDR2 reads SYGVKD. This CDR3 region has 16 residues. The V segment lost 4 bases and the J segment 2 bases; nucleotides outside the gene matches: 4. CDR3: CAISARLAGDTDTQYF. The CDR3 coding sequence is TGTGCCATCAGTGCGCGACTAGCGGGAGACACAGATACGCAGTATTTT.

The chain uses TRBV5-1 and TRBJ1-1; a possible D gene is TRBD1 (5 bases). The CDR3 totals 13 residues. Deletions cut 6 bases from V and 0 bases from J, with 9 bases between. The germline V gene encodes CDR1 SGHRS and CDR2 YFSETQ. The CDR3 reads CASNEGLNTEAFF. CDR3 bases: TGCGCCAGCAACGAGGGGCTGAACACTGAAGCTTTCTTT.

This sequence joins TRBV20-1 and TRBJ2-7; D is undetermined. The CDR3 sequence is 11 residues long. Deletions cut 0 bases from V and 4 bases from J, with 4 bases between. The germline V gene has CDR1 DFQATT and CDR2 SNEGSKA (reference sequence). The CDR3 nucleotides are TGCAGTGCTAGAGAGGAGTACGAGCAGTACTTC. Its protein is CSAREEYEQYF.

This clone was counted a few times. V usage is TRBV5-1 and J usage is TRBJ2-7; D is unresolved. Germline assignment: CDR1 SGHRS and CDR2 YFSETQ. V was pared by 2 bases and J by 4 bases, with 10 bases between. The CDR3 runs 13 residues. The CDR3 DNA reads as TGCGCCAGCAGCTTTGATTCCCAGTACGAGCAGTACTTC. The encoded protein is CASSFDSQYEQYF.